The present entry profiles one TCR beta chain with its context. The germline CDR1 and CDR2 sequences are MNHNY and SVGAGI (reference sequence). This CDR3 comprises 15 residues. The V and J ends lost 2 bases and 4 bases, in that order; junction bases with no gene match: 4. The sample comes from a study of blood T cells in healthy people across ages. Alongside a J-beta primer mix, a sample-barcoded 5' primer served in a second PCR lasting about 7 to 11 cycles. TCRdb passed the 5' RACE reads through MiXCR, listing each CDR3 protein once. The table shows fewer than 2,000,000 distinct CDR3 sequences, with 35% to 50% occurring only once.

Sequenced material: blood. This receptor was obtained from a human donor in good health. The rearrangement links TRBV6-6 to TRBJ2-7, with 11 bases that match TRBD1. The CDR3 DNA reads as TGTGCCAGCAGTTACGGGACAGGGGGTAGATACGAGCAGTACTTC. Translating gives CASSYGTGGRYEQYF.